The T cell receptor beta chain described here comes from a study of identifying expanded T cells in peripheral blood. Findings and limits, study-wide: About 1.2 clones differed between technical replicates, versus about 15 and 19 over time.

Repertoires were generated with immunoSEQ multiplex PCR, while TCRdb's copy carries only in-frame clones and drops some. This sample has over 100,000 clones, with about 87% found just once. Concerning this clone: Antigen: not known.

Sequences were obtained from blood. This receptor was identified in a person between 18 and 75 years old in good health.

In DNA form, the CDR3 reads TGTGCCAGCAGCTTCGGGGGGGCCCGGAACACCGGGGAGCTGTTTTTT. Protein sequence: CASSFGGARNTGELFF. The chain links TRBV7-2 to TRBJ2-2; TRBD2 aligns across 8 bases. V lost 3 bases and J lost 1; bases outside the gene matches: 4. Germline loops: CDR1 SGHTA, CDR2 FQGNSA. CDR3 size: 16 residues.